What follows are 20 T cell receptor beta chains derived from one specimen sequenced in a study of T cells in localized non-small cell lung cancer. Clones were read by immunoSEQ multiplex PCR, and TCRdb kept only the in-frame ones, dropping some. The sample lists around 50,000 clones, roughly four fifths occurring once. The sequencing used peripheral blood, collected before any cancer treatment. These receptors all stem from an older female donor with stage II squamous cell lung carcinoma.

The chain recombines TRBV18 with TRBJ2-5; a weak D match, TRBD2 (5 bases). Germline V gene sequence: CDR1 KGHSH, CDR2 LQKENI. The CDR3 runs to 15 residues. V was clipped by 2 bases and J by 7 bases, with 17 bases between them. CDR3 DNA sequence: TGTGCCAGCTCACCAAAAGCTACCTCGGCGGGGACCCAGTACTTC. Residues: CASSPKATSAGTQYF.

The rearrangement joins TRBV2 to TRBJ1-4; 7 bases map to TRBD1. The CDR3 is 15 residues long. Germline V CDR1 and CDR2: SNHLY, FYNNEI. V was clipped by 2 bases and J by 8 bases; unmatched bases: 8. CDR3 loop: CASSEPIGGSEKLFF. CDR3 DNA sequence: TGTGCCAGCAGTGAACCTATAGGGGGCAGCGAAAAACTGTTTTTT.

This clone occurred once. This chain uses TRBV14 with TRBJ2-5; 12 bases fit TRBD1. The CDR3 is 17 amino acids. Germline trimming cut 3 bases from V and 5 bases from J; bases unmatched to any gene: 10. Germline V gives CDR1 SGHDN, CDR2 FVKESK. CDR3 sequence: CASSQGTGGSLRETQYF. The CDR3 region has the DNA TGTGCCAGCAGCCAGGGGACAGGGGGCTCCTTGAGGGAGACCCAGTACTTC.

The V gene is TRBV20-1, the J gene TRBJ1-1; D not certain. V was shortened by 3 bases and J by 9 bases, with 8 bases between the two germline ends. Germline values: CDR1 DFQATT, CDR2 SNEGSKA (reference sequence). The CDR3 has 10 residues. The CDR3 region is CSASNIKAFF. The CDR3 coding sequence is TGCAGTGCTAGCAATATTAAAGCTTTCTTT.

The V and J genes are TRBV5-1 and TRBJ1-1, with D possibly matching TRBD1 (5 bases). This CDR3 region has 13 residues. Trimming left V 0 bases short and J 6 bases short, with 9 bases between. Per the germline V gene, CDR1 is SGHRS and CDR2 is YFSETQ. This CDR3 is CASSLGGTPEAFF. DNA for the CDR3: TGCGCCAGCAGCTTGGGGGGGACCCCTGAAGCTTTCTTT.

As for this clone: The germline gene is not matched at one end of the junction; a read error may be the cause. The gene calls are TRBV6-1 and TRBJ1-2; weak D call: TRBD1 (5 bases). The CDR3 is made up of 16 amino acids. In germline, CDR1 is MNHNS, CDR2 SASEGT. The CDR3, as DNA: TGTGCCAGCAGCGAAGACGGGACGGTCCCCTTGTATGGCTACACCTTC. It specifies CASSEDGTVPLYGYTF.

The chain combines TRBV9 with TRBJ2-1; TRBD2 is a possible D gene (6 bases). The CDR3 has 15 amino acids. Per germline, CDR1 SGDLS and CDR2 YYNGEE. Trimming took off 4 bases at V and 0 bases at J, with 11 bases between the two ends. The CDR3 nucleotides read TGTGCCAGCAGCCCTGGGGGGAGCTCCTACAATGAGCAGTTCTTC. Translating it yields CASSPGGSSYNEQFF.

The chain links TRBV9 to TRBJ2-3, with 11 bases identical to TRBD2. There are 17 residues in the CDR3. Germline lookup yields CDR1 SGDLS and CDR2 YYNGEE. V gave up 3 bases and J gave up 0 bases; unmatched junction bases: 6. The CDR3 loop is CASSDSGGAPSTDTQYF. CDR3 in DNA: TGTGCCAGCAGCGATAGCGGGGGGGCCCCCAGCACAGATACGCAGTATTTT.

The V and J genes are TRBV9 and TRBJ2-1; D is perhaps TRBD1 (6 bases). In germline, CDR1 is SGDLS, CDR2 YYNGEE. This CDR3 comprises 14 residues. V was pared by 4 bases and J by 10 bases, with 18 bases between. This chain's CDR3 is CASSTGTQFTEQFF. CDR3 nucleotides: TGTGCCAGCAGCACCGGGACACAGTTTACCGAGCAGTTCTTC.

This chain uses TRBV12-5 with TRBJ2-2; D is undetermined. V lost 2 bases and J 4 bases, leaving 8 bases between the germline ends. The CDR3 length is 14 residues. Germline loops: CDR1 LGHNT, CDR2 FRNRAP. The CDR3 bases are TGTGCTAGTGGTTTGTCTCTGTCCACCGGGGAGCTGTTTTTT. This encodes CASGLSLSTGELFF.

This clone turned up a few times. The chain recombines TRBV5-6 with TRBJ1-6; D unclear. The V gene lost 2 bases and the J gene lost 4 bases, with 13 bases spanning the gap. Germline CDR1 SGHDT, CDR2 YYEEEE. The CDR3 is made up of 16 amino acids. The CDR3 reads CASSFRGPRYNSPLHF. CDR3 DNA: TGTGCCAGCAGCTTCCGCGGACCGAGATATAATTCACCCCTCCACTTT. Full variable domain (rest looked up from reference TRBV5-6 and TRBJ1-6): DAGVTQSPTHLIKTRGQQVTLRCSPKSGHDTVSWYQQALGQGPQFIFQYYEEEERQRGNFPDRFSGHQFPNYSSELNVNALLLGDSALYLCASSFRGPRYNSPLHFGNGTRLTVT.

This clone was counted a single time. This rearrangement joins TRBV21-1 to TRBJ2-6; TRBD1 is taken as the D call from the table, unchecked against the DNA. TRBV21-1 is assigned pseudogene status. This CDR3 comprises 17 residues. The DNA of the CDR3 is TGTGCCAGCAGCAAAGGAACAGGGGGGTCTGGGGCCAACGTCCTGACTTTC. This codes for CASSKGTGGSGANVLTF.

The CDR3 nucleotides read TGTGCCAGCAGCCAAGATAAAACGGGACAGGGGGCAAGAAGCGGTTCTTCACCCCTCCACTTT. Amino acids: CASSQDKTGQGARSGSSPLHF. J is TRBJ1-6 and V is TRBV14; 12 nucleotides line up with TRBD1. CDR3 length equals 21 residues. CDR1 is SGHDN and CDR2 is FVKESK in the germline V gene. V trimming: 0 bases; J trimming: 9 bases; junction bases outside the gene matches: 18.

The chain joins TRBV19 to TRBJ1-2; 8 bases align to TRBD1. Germline CDR1 LNHDA, CDR2 SQIVND (reference sequence). V lost 5 bases and J lost 4; bases outside the gene matches: 6. The CDR3 totals 14 residues. The CDR3 DNA sequence: TGTGCCAGTAGTCCAGGGGGCTTTCCCTATGGCTACACCTTC. Translating it yields CASSPGGFPYGYTF.

V and J are TRBV29-1 and TRBJ2-7; possible D gene TRBD1, 6 bases. The CDR3 covers 13 residues. V lost 4 bases to trimming and J lost 6 bases, with 16 bases between them. CDR1 and CDR2 from the germline V gene are SQVTM and ANQGSEA. In nucleotides, the CDR3 is TGCAGCGTTGCTTCCCGACAGGCTAGCGAGCAGTACTTC. Its protein is CSVASRQASEQYF.

The V call is TRBV10-3, the J call TRBJ1-1; tentative D call: TRBD1 (5 bases). Looked up from germline, CDR1 is ENHRY and CDR2 is SYGVKD. Trimming left V 0 bases short and J 4 bases short, with 12 bases between. The CDR3 loop spans 15 amino acids. The CDR3 DNA sequence: TGTGCCATCAGTGAGTCGGCTGACAGTTTCACTGAAGCTTTCTTT. Encoded protein: CAISESADSFTEAFF.

This chain joins TRBV19 and TRBJ1-2; possibly TRBD1 for D (6 bases). Deletions cut 4 bases from V and 4 bases from J, with 10 bases between. CDR1 is LNHDA and CDR2 is SQIVND in the germline V gene (reference sequence). CDR3 length: 13 residues. CDR3: CASSTLTGYGYTF. Here the CDR3 DNA reads TGTGCCAGTAGTACACTGACAGGCTATGGCTACACCTTC.

V usage is TRBV9 and J usage is TRBJ1-2, with D perhaps TRBD1 (5 bases). The ends were cut back, 4 bases at V and 7 bases at J, with 29 bases in the middle. This CDR3 has 18 residues. Germline V gene lookup returns CDR1 SGDLS and CDR2 YYNGEE. CDR3 nucleotide sequence: TGTGCCAGCAGCCCAAACCCGTTAGGGGAAAGCGGAGGTAGTGGCTACACCTTC. It specifies CASSPNPLGESGGSGYTF.

The V call is TRBV6-5, the J call TRBJ1-2; maybe TRBD1 (6 bases). Trimming removed 4 bases from V and 0 bases from J, with 15 bases in between. The CDR3 contains 16 residues. Germline assignment: CDR1 MNHEY and CDR2 SVGAGI. The CDR3 sequence: CASSWGGARTNYGYTF. CDR3 coding DNA: TGTGCCAGCAGTTGGGGGGGCGCAAGAACTAACTATGGCTACACCTTC.

The chain recombines TRBV7-2 with TRBJ1-6; D unresolved. Germline values: CDR1 SGHTA, CDR2 FQGNSA. This CDR3 is built from 13 residues. Trimming took 1 base from V and 12 from J, leaving 10 bases between them. The CDR3 is CASSLGGIQPLHF. DNA for the CDR3: TGTGCCAGCAGCTTAGGAGGCATCCAACCCCTCCACTTT. The full variable domain, its missing parts supplied by reference TRBV7-2 and TRBJ1-6, is GAGVSQSPSNKVTEKGKDVELRCDPISGHTALYWYRQSLGQGLEFLIYFQGNSAPDKSGLPSDRFSAERTGGSVSTLTIQRTQQEDSAVYLCASSLGGIQPLHFGNGTRLTVT.